The next 4 T cell receptor beta chains were all read from a single sample in a study of cytomegalovirus exposure and HLA in healthy donors. The PCR used 60 Vbeta and 13 Jbeta primers. Libraries were prepared by immunoSEQ multiplex PCR; TCRdb keeps only in-frame clonotypes and omits some of them. The sample consists of 170,000 or so clones, about 86% of them appearing once. The sequenced material came from PBMCs. Every receptor here comes from a woman aged 18-29 years in good health and CMV-seronegative.

The chain carries TRBV30 and TRBJ2-1; D is perhaps TRBD1 (6 bases). Germline CDR1 is GTSNPN and CDR2 is SVGIG (reference sequence). The CDR3 has 16 residues. Trimming removed 2 bases from V and 8 bases from J, with 22 bases in between. CDR3 coding DNA: TGTGCCTGGAGTAGGTCGGGGAATTACAGGGACCATGAGCAGTTCTTC. Its protein product is CAWSRSGNYRDHEQFF.

The V and J genes are TRBV27 and TRBJ1-2; TRBD1 matches 9 bases. This CDR3 region has 16 residues. Germline V gives CDR1 MNHEY, CDR2 SMNVEV (reference sequence). The junction had 14 bases not matched to a gene; V was cut back by 5 bases and J by 7 bases. For the CDR3, the DNA is TGTGCCAGCAGTCCCCTAGCCGGGACAGGGACGGTTGGCTACACCTTC. Translated, it gives CASSPLAGTGTVGYTF.

This rearrangement joins TRBV6-5 to TRBJ2-5, with D possibly being TRBD2 (6 bases). Germline V gene data show CDR1 as MNHEY and CDR2 as SVGAGI. This CDR3 contains 14 residues. V was clipped by 4 bases and J by 1 base, with 10 bases between them. The CDR3 nucleotides read TGTGCCAGCAGTTTGGACTATATCCAAGAGACCCAGTACTTC. It yields the protein CASSLDYIQETQYF.

This chain uses TRBV27 with TRBJ1-6; 7 nucleotides match TRBD1. Germline loops: CDR1 MNHEY, CDR2 SMNVEV (reference sequence). The CDR3 extends over 14 amino acids. V lost 2 bases to trimming and J lost 9 bases; unmatched junction nucleotides: 4. The CDR3, as DNA: TGTGCCAGCAGTTTAGGGCAGGGGGGTTCACCCCTCCACTTT. This encodes CASSLGQGGSPLHF.